This passage covers 26 T cell receptor beta chains from one sample sequenced in a study of liver allograft versus peripheral blood T cells. Study-level background: Recipients' peripheral blood supplied the T cell receptor repertoires against which those in transplanted livers were compared.

From the reads, TCRdb called clonotypes with MiXCR, one entry per CDR3 protein. The sample has around 18,000 distinct CDR3 sequences, 20% to 25% seen once; the top ten hold roughly 13%. Receptors originate from a human patient who had a liver transplant. Some T cells may have come from the graft donor.

In this sample, this clonotype turned up once. The rearrangement joins TRBV18 to TRBJ1-3; no reliable D call. This CDR3 has 12 residues. V was cut by 8 bases and J by 1 base, with 6 bases left in between. Germline V gene lookup returns CDR1 KGHSH and CDR2 LQKENI. CDR3 residues: CASPVSGNTIYF. The CDR3 coding sequence is TGTGCCAGCCCAGTATCTGGAAACACCATATATTTT. The full variable domain, with the rest looked up from reference TRBV18 and TRBJ1-3, is NAGVMQNPRHLVRRRGQEARLRCSPMKGHSHVYWYRQLPEEGLKFMVYLQKENIIDESGMPKERFSAEFPKEGPSILRIQQVVRGDSAAYFCASPVSGNTIYFGEGSWLTVV.

The rearrangement joins TRBV20-1 to TRBJ2-2; 9 positions match TRBD1. The trim removed 2 bases at V and 3 bases at J, leaving 4 bases unmatched. The germline CDR1 and CDR2 sequences are DFQATT and SNEGSKA (reference sequence). The CDR3 totals 15 residues. This chain's CDR3 is CSARKQGAYTGELFF. The CDR3 nucleotides read TGCAGTGCTAGAAAACAGGGGGCTTACACCGGGGAGCTGTTTTTT.

This clonotype was recorded many times. The chain uses TRBV7-2 and TRBJ2-1; TRBD2 aligns across 13 bases. Germline trimming cut 1 base from V and 5 bases from J; bases unmatched to any gene: 11. The CDR3 totals 19 residues. Germline V CDR1 and CDR2: SGHTA, FQGNSA. Here the CDR3 DNA reads TGTGCCAGCAGCTTAGGAGGACTAGCGGGAGCAGGTAGGGACAATGAGCAGTTCTTC. It codes for CASSLGGLAGAGRDNEQFF.

The rearrangement joins TRBV20-1 to TRBJ2-5; D is undetermined. Germline values: CDR1 DFQATT, CDR2 SNEGSKA (reference sequence). V was clipped by 2 bases and J by 3 bases, with 10 bases between them. The CDR3 has 13 amino acids. This CDR3 is CSARFNPEETQYF. In nucleotides, the CDR3 is TGCAGTGCTAGATTTAACCCCGAAGAGACCCAGTACTTC.

This clonotype was detected a few times. The rearrangement joins TRBV19 to TRBJ2-7; TRBD2 matches at 8 bases. The ends lost 4 bases at V and 0 bases at J; junction bases unmatched: 11. This CDR3 region has 17 residues. Germline-derived CDR1 and CDR2 are LNHDA and SQIVND (reference sequence). The CDR3 spells CASSTPFIAGSSYEQYF. CDR3 nucleotide sequence: TGTGCCAGTAGTACTCCTTTCATAGCGGGGAGCTCCTACGAGCAGTACTTC.

This clonotype is labeled medium-sized. This chain joins TRBV19 and TRBJ1-6; a weak D match, TRBD1 (5 bases). CDR1 is LNHDA, CDR2 SQIVND, per germline (reference sequence). There are 16 residues in the CDR3. Trimming took off 3 bases at V and 8 bases at J, with 17 bases between the two ends. The chain's CDR3 is CASSIAGRKGDSPLHF. In DNA, the CDR3 is TGTGCCAGTAGTATCGCGGGACGAAAAGGCGATTCACCCCTCCACTTT.

This clonotype was counted many times. The rearrangement joins TRBV6-1 to TRBJ1-1, with D hard to call. Germline CDR1 and CDR2: MNHNS and SASEGT. The CDR3 has 13 residues. Trimming took 5 bases from V and 1 from J, leaving 8 bases between them. CDR3 loop: CASSRGRNTEAFF. The CDR3 region has the DNA TGTGCCAGCAGTCGAGGCAGGAACACTGAAGCTTTCTTT.

This clonotype is categorized as medium-sized (0.01 to 0.1%). The genes are TRBV29-1 and TRBJ1-4; 9 bases fit TRBD1. V lost 4 bases, J lost 5 bases, and 8 bases stayed unmatched. Germline V gene lookup returns CDR1 SQVTM and CDR2 ANQGSEA. The CDR3 runs 15 residues. This chain's CDR3 is CSVGLSGTGNEKLFF. As DNA, the CDR3 is TGCAGCGTTGGTCTCTCCGGGACAGGGAATGAAAAACTGTTTTTT.

This clonotype was recorded a few times. This chain connects TRBV18 to TRBJ1-5; D remains ambiguous. CDR1 is KGHSH and CDR2 is LQKENI in the germline V gene. The CDR3 loop spans 15 amino acids. Trimming removed 4 bases from V and 6 bases from J, with 16 bases in between. CDR3 protein: CASSLWPNAAQPQHF. The CDR3 bases are TGTGCCAGCTCACTCTGGCCCAACGCGGCTCAGCCCCAGCATTTT.

A few counts support this clonotype. V gene TRBV5-6 combines with J gene TRBJ2-7; 12 positions agree with TRBD1. V was clipped by 2 bases and J by 7 bases; unmatched bases: 4. The germline CDR1 and CDR2 sequences are SGHDT and YYEEEE. CDR3 length: 14 amino acids. CDR3 region: CASSFRDRGPEQYF. In nucleotides, the CDR3 is TGTGCCAGCAGCTTCCGGGACAGGGGGCCGGAGCAGTACTTC. The full variable domain, its missing parts supplied by reference TRBV5-6 and TRBJ2-7, is DAGVTQSPTHLIKTRGQQVTLRCSPKSGHDTVSWYQQALGQGPQFIFQYYEEEERQRGNFPDRFSGHQFPNYSSELNVNALLLGDSALYLCASSFRDRGPEQYFGPGTRLTVT.

The V and J genes are TRBV28 and TRBJ1-2; a weak D match, TRBD1 (5 bases). The length of the CDR3 is 13 residues. Germline values: CDR1 MDHEN, CDR2 SYDVKM. V was shortened by 7 bases and J by 0 bases, with 9 bases between the two germline ends. The CDR3 protein is CASTGISNYGYTF. CDR3 DNA sequence: TGTGCCAGCACAGGGATTTCTAACTATGGCTACACCTTC.

Regarding this clonotype: This likely traces to a read error, being one base from a far larger clone. The chain employs TRBV6-6 and TRBJ2-3; tentatively, D is TRBD2 (6 bases). V dropped 1 base and J dropped 4 bases, with 12 bases sitting between them. The length of the CDR3 is 15 residues. The germline CDR1 and CDR2 sequences are MNHNY and SVGAGI (reference sequence). CDR3 bases: TGTGCCAGCAGTTACTGGGCGGGGATATCAGATACGCAGTATTTT. This sequence encodes CASSYWAGISDTQYF.

The rearrangement joins TRBV27 to TRBJ1-5; 7 bases agree with TRBD1. Germline-derived CDR1 and CDR2 are MNHEY and SMNVEV (reference sequence). V was pared by 6 bases and J by 0 bases, with 8 bases of the junction left unmatched. The CDR3 is made up of 16 amino acids. The CDR3 DNA reads TGTGCCAGCAGCCCCGACAGGGCCAATAGCAATCAGCCCCAGCATTTT. This sequence encodes CASSPDRANSNQPQHF.

For this clonotype: A much bigger clone sits one base away, suggesting this may be a read error. The rearrangement joins TRBV15 to TRBJ2-2; possible D gene TRBD2, 7 bases. Looked up from germline, CDR1 is LNHNV and CDR2 is YYDKDF (reference sequence). The CDR3 length is 16 residues. The CDR3 DNA follows: TGTGCCACCAGGAGAGATCGGGGGGCTGTCACCGGGGAGCTGTTTTTT. Translated, it gives CATRRDRGAVTGELFF.

V is TRBV20-1 and J is TRBJ2-7; TRBD2 aligns across 14 bases. The V gene's germline CDR1 is DFQATT and CDR2 SNEGSKA (reference sequence). The ends lost 0 bases at V and 3 bases at J; junction bases unmatched: 10. The CDR3 sequence is 18 residues long. The DNA for the CDR3 is TGCAGTGCTAGAGATAGCGGGACTAGCGGGAGAGTCAGCTACGAGCAGTACTTC. Translating gives CSARDSGTSGRVSYEQYF.

The table lists this clonotype with a count of one. In DNA form, the CDR3 reads TGTGCCAGCAGCTCCCATGGGGGGCAGACCTATGGCTACACCTTC. Translated, it gives CASSSHGGQTYGYTF. J is TRBJ1-2 and V is TRBV28; D is possibly TRBD1 (6 bases). With 6 bases removed from V and 4 bases from J, the gap between germline ends came to 18 bases. The CDR3 is made up of 15 amino acids. The germline CDR1 and CDR2 sequences are MDHEN and SYDVKM.

This clonotype was detected many times. The V call is TRBV24-1, the J call TRBJ1-6; TRBD1 matches 9 bases. The CDR3 sequence is 14 residues long. J lost 7 bases, V lost 5 bases, and 2 bases had no gene match. CDR1 is KGHDR and CDR2 is SFDVKD in the germline V gene. DNA for the CDR3: TGTGCCACCAGTGGGGGGACAGGGAATTCACCCCTCCACTTT. Protein product: CATSGGTGNSPLHF.

Many counts were recorded for this clonotype. The chain combines TRBV5-6 with TRBJ2-7; 9 bases match TRBD1. The V and J ends lost 1 base and 3 bases, in that order; junction bases with no gene match: 5. This CDR3 region has 15 residues. In germline, CDR1 is SGHDT, CDR2 YYEEEE. CDR3 DNA sequence: TGTGCCAGCAGCTTGTGGGGACAGGGCTACTACGAGCAGTACTTC. Its translation: CASSLWGQGYYEQYF.

The rearrangement links TRBV29-1 to TRBJ2-1, with 7 bases that match TRBD2. This CDR3 spans 12 amino acids. Looked up from germline, CDR1 is SQVTM and CDR2 is ANQGSEA. With 3 bases clipped from V and 8 bases from J, the junction kept 4 bases outside the gene matches. This CDR3 is CSVDGGWDEQFF. The CDR3 bases are TGCAGCGTTGACGGGGGGTGGGATGAGCAGTTCTTC.

There are many counts of this clonotype. The rearrangement joins TRBV5-6 to TRBJ1-1, with D perhaps matching TRBD1 (6 bases). Trimming cost V 3 bases and J 3 bases, with 24 bases left between them. This CDR3 comprises 18 residues. From germline, CDR1 is SGHDT and CDR2 YYEEEE. CDR3 region: CASSSRDGTGGQDTEAFF. CDR3 sequence (DNA): TGTGCCAGCAGCTCTCGGGACGGGACGGGGGGCCAGGACACTGAAGCTTTCTTT. The full variable domain, completed using reference TRBV5-6 and TRBJ1-1, is DAGVTQSPTHLIKTRGQQVTLRCSPKSGHDTVSWYQQALGQGPQFIFQYYEEEERQRGNFPDRFSGHQFPNYSSELNVNALLLGDSALYLCASSSRDGTGGQDTEAFFGQGTRLTVV.

The V call is TRBV30, the J call TRBJ2-3, with D maybe TRBD1 (6 bases). V was pared by 1 base and J by 5 bases, with 16 bases between. Germline V lookup: CDR1 GTSNPN, CDR2 SVGIG (reference sequence). The CDR3 runs to 15 residues. The CDR3 is CAWSGGTGSGDTQYF. The CDR3 nucleotides read TGTGCCTGGAGTGGGGGAACAGGGTCAGGAGATACGCAGTATTTT.

This clonotype has more than one count but fewer than ten. The chain has TRBV6-5 and TRBJ1-2; the match to TRBD1 covers 8 bases. The CDR3 is 16 residues long. Trimming removed 0 bases from V and 8 bases from J; junction bases left unmatched: 11. The germline V gene encodes CDR1 MNHEY and CDR2 SVGAGI. The DNA for the CDR3 is TGTGCCAGCAGTTACTCGGCCCCCAGGACAGGGAGCGGCTACACCTTC. Translating gives CASSYSAPRTGSGYTF.

This clonotype was seen more than once but under ten times. The chain links TRBV14 to TRBJ2-7; 7 bases are shared with TRBD1. This CDR3 comprises 14 residues. Germline V gene data show CDR1 as SGHDN and CDR2 as FVKESK. The ends lost 1 base at V and 8 bases at J; junction bases unmatched: 8. The CDR3 region is CASSQGQGIVQQYF. CDR3 sequence (DNA): TGTGCCAGCAGCCAAGGACAGGGAATCGTACAGCAGTACTTC.

The genes are TRBV11-3 and TRBJ2-5; 14 bases map to TRBD2. This CDR3 region has 15 residues. Germline V gene lookup returns CDR1 SGHNT and CDR2 YENEEA. V lost 5 bases, J lost 5 bases, and 4 bases stayed unmatched. CDR3 nucleotide sequence: TGTGCCAGCAGCCGGGGACTAGCGGGAGTGGAGACCCAGTACTTC. It translates to CASSRGLAGVETQYF. The whole variable domain, remainder taken from reference TRBV11-3 and TRBJ2-5, is EAGVVQSPRYKIIEKKQPVAFWCNPISGHNTLYWYLQNLGQGPELLIRYENEEAVDDSQLPKDRFSAERLKGVDSTLKIQPAELGDSAVYLCASSRGLAGVETQYFGPGTRLLVL.

The table lists this clonotype with many counts. V is TRBV24-1 and J is TRBJ2-2; D is ambiguous. CDR3 size: 13 residues. V was clipped by 2 bases and J by 4 bases, with 4 bases between them. Germline CDR1 is KGHDR and CDR2 is SFDVKD. CDR3 amino acids: CATSDWSTGELFF. The CDR3 DNA sequence: TGTGCCACCAGTGATTGGAGCACCGGGGAGCTGTTTTTT.

This clonotype turned up a few times. The CDR3 spells CSALVPRNYGYTF. CDR3 DNA sequence: TGCAGTGCCTTAGTCCCCAGGAACTATGGCTACACCTTC. The chain carries TRBV20-1 and TRBJ1-2; no firm D call. Per germline, CDR1 DFQATT and CDR2 SNEGSKA (reference sequence). There are 13 residues in the CDR3. V was cut by 6 bases and J by 2 bases, with 13 bases left in between.